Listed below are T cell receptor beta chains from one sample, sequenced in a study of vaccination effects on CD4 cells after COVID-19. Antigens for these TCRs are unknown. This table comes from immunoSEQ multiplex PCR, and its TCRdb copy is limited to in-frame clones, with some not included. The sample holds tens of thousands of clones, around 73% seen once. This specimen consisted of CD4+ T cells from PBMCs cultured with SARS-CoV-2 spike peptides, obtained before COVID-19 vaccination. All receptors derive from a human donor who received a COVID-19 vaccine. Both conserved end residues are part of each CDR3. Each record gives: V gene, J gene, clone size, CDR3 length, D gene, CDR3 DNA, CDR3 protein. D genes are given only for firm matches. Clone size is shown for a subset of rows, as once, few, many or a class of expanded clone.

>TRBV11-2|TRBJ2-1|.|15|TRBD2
TGTGCCAGCAGCTTCAGCGGGATGGCCTACAATGAGCAGTTCTTC
CASSFSGMAYNEQFF
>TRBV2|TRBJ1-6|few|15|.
TGTGCCAGCAGCGAAGGGGGGGGGCGGATTTCACCCCTCCACTTT
CASSEGGGRISPLHF
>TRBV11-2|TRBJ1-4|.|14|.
TGTGCCAGCAGCCACTCGACCGAAAATGAAAAACTGTTTTTT
CASSHSTENEKLFF
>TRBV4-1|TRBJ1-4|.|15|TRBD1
TGCGCCAGCAGCCCAGGGACAGTCTCTAATGAAAAACTGTTTTTT
CASSPGTVSNEKLFF
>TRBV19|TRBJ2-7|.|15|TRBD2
TGTGCCAGTAGTACTCATAGCGGGAGAGGCTACGAGCAGTACTTC
CASSTHSGRGYEQYF
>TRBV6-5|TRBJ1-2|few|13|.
TGTGCCAGCAGTTACGACAGGAGCTATGGCTACACCTTC
CASSYDRSYGYTF
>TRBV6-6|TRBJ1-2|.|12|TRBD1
TGTGCCAGCAACAGACAGGGGCTTGGCTACACCTTC
CASNRQGLGYTF
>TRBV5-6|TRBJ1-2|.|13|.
TGTGCCAGCAGCCTAGACCGAAGCTATGGCTACACCTTC
CASSLDRSYGYTF
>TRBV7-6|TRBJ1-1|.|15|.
TGTGCCAGCAGGGGGACGTCAAACCTGAACACTGAAGCTTTCTTT
CASRGTSNLNTEAFF
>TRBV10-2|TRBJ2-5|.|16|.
TGCGCCAGCAGTGCGAACCTTAGAGGTCGGGCTGAGACCCAGTACTTC
CASSANLRGRAETQYF
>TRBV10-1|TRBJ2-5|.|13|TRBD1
TGCGCCAGCAGTTTCAAGGGGGCTGAGACCCAGTACTTC
CASSFKGAETQYF
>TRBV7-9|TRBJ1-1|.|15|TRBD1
TGTGCCAGCAGCTCATACAGGGGTTCGAACACTGAAGCTTTCTTT
CASSSYRGSNTEAFF
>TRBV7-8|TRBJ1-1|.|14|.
TGTGCCAGCAGCCGAAACACAGGGTACACTGAAGCTTTCTTT
CASSRNTGYTEAFF
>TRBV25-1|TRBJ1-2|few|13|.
TGTGCCAGCAGTGAACAGGGCAACTATGGCTACACCTTC
CASSEQGNYGYTF
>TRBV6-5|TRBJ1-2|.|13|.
TGTGCCAGCAGTTATGAGAAAAACTATGGCTACACCTTC
CASSYEKNYGYTF
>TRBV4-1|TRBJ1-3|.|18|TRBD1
TGCGCCAGCAGCCCTGAGGGGACAGGAGAAAGCTCTGGAAACACCATATATTTT
CASSPEGTGESSGNTIYF
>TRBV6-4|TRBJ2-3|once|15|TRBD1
TGTGCCAGCAGCCGGGACAGGCAGAGCACAGATACGCAGTATTTT
CASSRDRQSTDTQYF
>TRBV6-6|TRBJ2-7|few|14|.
TGTGCCAGCAGTTACGGGGGGGCAGTTTACGAGCAGTACTTC
CASSYGGAVYEQYF
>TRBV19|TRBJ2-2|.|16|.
TGTGCCAGTAGTACGCAGTTATATACGAACACCGGGGAGCTGTTTTTT
CASSTQLYTNTGELFF